This T cell receptor beta chain was documented in a study of T-cell memory formation after mild COVID-19. TCRdb passed the 5' RACE reads through MiXCR, listing each CDR3 protein once. The data hold 300,000 to 350,000 distinct CDR3 sequences, with approximately 19% observed a single time. This clonotype has only a few counts. The V gene lost 7 bases and the J gene lost 2 bases, with 11 bases spanning the gap. The CDR3 covers 13 residues. CDR1 and CDR2 from the germline V gene are SEHNR and FQNEAQ (reference sequence). V usage is TRBV7-9 and J usage is TRBJ1-1; D not resolved. The sequencing sample was made of PBMCs or a T cell subset sorted from them (not recorded which). The clonotype was recovered from a man between 18 and 35 years old who had mild COVID-19 (a few samples of this study predate the infection). Cell type and time point are not known. The CDR3, as DNA: TGTGCCAGCAACTTCCCCTCAAACACTGAAGCTTTCTTT. Translated: CASNFPSNTEAFF.